This TCR beta chain is from a study of neurological immune-mediated disorders. For the unsorted libraries, 2 million PBMCs stored at -80 C served as input. Per the germline V gene, CDR1 is LGHDT and CDR2 is YNNKEL (reference sequence). The CDR3 runs to 16 residues. V dropped 1 base and J dropped 2; count of bases not matched to a gene: 7. TCRdb fed the 5' RACE reads into MiXCR, producing one record per CDR3 protein. In the table there are 55,000 to 75,000 distinct CDR3 sequences, roughly an eighth of which are singletons. The receptor's source is an older woman with HTLV-1-associated myelopathy (HAM/TSP). The sequencing input was PBMCs. The rearrangement uses TRBV3-1 and TRBJ2-5, with TRBD1 matching over 7 bases. In nucleotides, the CDR3 is TGTGCCAGCAGCCAAGTAGGACAGGTGGAACAAGAGACCCAGTACTTC. This encodes CASSQVGQVEQETQYF.